The 27 T cell receptor beta chains listed next were all sequenced from one sample in a study of shared clonotypes between healthy human individuals. Method: immunoSEQ multiplex PCR; TCRdb's copy keeps in-frame clones and lacks some. The data show millions of clones, about 92% seen once. The specimen was naive CD4+ T cells from PBMCs. Regarding subset: CD45RA+ positively selected. Receptors originate from a man aged 18 to 35 in good health. Some clones in this sample may be carry-over from other donors' samples.

Written as DNA, the CDR3 is TGCGCCAGCAGCCCTGGACCCCTAGCGGGAGCAAGGAAGACCCAGTACTTC. Its protein product is CASSPGPLAGARKTQYF. This chain joins TRBV5-1 and TRBJ2-5, with 10 nucleotides matching TRBD2. Looked up from germline, CDR1 is SGHRS and CDR2 is YFSETQ. Germline trimming cut 4 bases from V and 6 bases from J; bases unmatched to any gene: 15. The CDR3 is made up of 17 amino acids. The whole variable domain, filled in from reference TRBV5-1 and TRBJ2-5, reads KAGVTQTPRYLIKTRGQQVTLSCSPISGHRSVSWYQQTPGQGLQFLFEYFSETQRNKGNFPGRFSGRQFSNSRSEMNVSTLELGDSALYLCASSPGPLAGARKTQYFGPGTRLLVL.

V and J are TRBV5-4 and TRBJ2-5; TRBD2 might be the D (6 bases). Germline V gene data show CDR1 as SGHNT and CDR2 as YYREEE (reference sequence). This CDR3 spans 15 amino acids. The V gene lost 4 bases and the J gene lost 3 bases, with 16 bases spanning the gap. CDR3 protein: CASSLNSGNEETQYF. In DNA, the CDR3 is TGTGCCAGCAGCCTAAATAGCGGAAACGAAGAGACCCAGTACTTC.

This clone occurred once. The same CDR3 is also encoded by other DNA sequences in this sample. The chain employs TRBV5-1 and TRBJ2-7; D unclear. Trimming took 0 bases from V and 2 from J, leaving 9 bases between them. Germline values: CDR1 SGHRS, CDR2 YFSETQ. This CDR3 region has 14 residues. CDR3 DNA: TGCGCCAGCAGCTTGGGTGAAGGGACCTACGAGCAGTACTTC. Its translation: CASSLGEGTYEQYF.

V and J are TRBV18 and TRBJ1-4; 7 bases fit TRBD1. Germline loops: CDR1 KGHSH, CDR2 LQKENI. The V gene end was trimmed by 3 bases and the J gene end by 5 bases; junction bases not matched to a gene: 6. This CDR3 comprises 15 residues. CDR3 sequence: CASSPDRAGNEKLFF. Here the CDR3 DNA reads TGTGCCAGCTCACCTGACAGGGCCGGGAATGAAAAACTGTTTTTT.

The chain links TRBV2 to TRBJ2-7; no definite D call. CDR1 is SNHLY and CDR2 is FYNNEI in the germline V gene. The CDR3 runs 11 residues. V lost 6 bases, J lost 3 bases, and 6 bases lay in between. The CDR3 loop is CASRYYYEQYF. The DNA for the CDR3 is TGTGCCAGCAGGTACTACTACGAGCAGTACTTC.

The rearrangement joins TRBV29-1 to TRBJ1-2, with D possibly TRBD1 on 6 matching bases. CDR1 and CDR2 from the germline V gene are SQVTM and ANQGSEA. The CDR3 runs to 15 residues. V lost 7 bases to trimming and J lost 4 bases, with 22 bases between them. The CDR3 coding sequence is TGCAGCGCAAATCTTAGGGGGGGAGCAGGCTATGGCTACACCTTC. Its protein product is CSANLRGGAGYGYTF. The variable domain in full, with the rest retrieved from reference TRBV29-1 and TRBJ1-2, is SAVISQKPSRDICQRGTSLTIQCQVDSQVTMMFWYRQQPGQSLTLIATANQGSEATYESGFVIDKFPISRPNLTFSTLTVSNMSPEDSSIYLCSANLRGGAGYGYTFGSGTRLTVV.

CDR3 DNA sequence: TGCAGCGTTCGATCCTCCGGGACTAGCAGCCACGAGCAGTACTTC. Amino acid sequence: CSVRSSGTSSHEQYF. This chain uses TRBV29-1 with TRBJ2-7; 9 positions match TRBD2. The CDR3 has 15 amino acids. After removal of 5 bases from V and 5 bases from J, the junction contained 13 bases not matched to a gene. In germline, CDR1 is SQVTM, CDR2 ANQGSEA.

This clone was found once. The gene calls are TRBV2 and TRBJ2-5; no firm D call. V was clipped by 6 bases and J by 5 bases, with 16 bases between them. CDR1 is SNHLY and CDR2 is FYNNEI in the germline V gene. CDR3 length: 14 residues. DNA of the CDR3: TGTGCCAGCAGACCTAACGAGGCTCAGGAGACCCAGTACTTC. It codes for CASRPNEAQETQYF.

V is TRBV6-5 and J is TRBJ1-1; weak D call: TRBD1 (6 bases). The CDR3 is 16 residues long. Trimming left V 1 base short and J 2 bases short, with 14 bases between. Germline V CDR1 and CDR2: MNHEY, SVGAGI. The CDR3 DNA is TGTGCCAGCAGTTACTTTAGCTGGACAGCCAACACTGAAGCTTTCTTT. Residues: CASSYFSWTANTEAFF.

The chain uses TRBV7-9 and TRBJ1-3, with TRBD1 as a possible D gene (6 bases). The V gene's germline CDR1 is SEHNR and CDR2 FQNEAQ (reference sequence). Deletions cut 5 bases from V and 4 bases from J, with 21 bases between. The CDR3 has 17 residues. In DNA, the CDR3 is TGTGCCAGCAGCCCGGACCTGGAGTGGGGGGGCGGAAACACCATATATTTT. This translates into CASSPDLEWGGGNTIYF.

The chain links TRBV4-1 to TRBJ1-3; D unclear. The CDR3 consists of 13 residues. Germline assignment: CDR1 MGHRA and CDR2 YSYEKL. The V gene lost 4 bases and the J gene lost 2 bases, with 6 bases spanning the gap. CDR3 region: CASSPNPGNTIYF. The CDR3 DNA is TGCGCCAGCAGCCCAAATCCTGGAAACACCATATATTTT.

Note on this clone: Other nucleotide sequences from this sample produce the same CDR3. The chain couples TRBV27 to TRBJ2-2; either TRBD1 or TRBD2 may fit D (6 bases each). This CDR3 has 15 amino acids. CDR1 is MNHEY and CDR2 is SMNVEV in the germline V gene (reference sequence). V lost 2 bases to trimming and J lost 2 bases, with 9 bases between them. This CDR3 is CASSLRGANTGELFF. The CDR3 coding sequence is TGTGCCAGCAGTTTAAGGGGGGCCAACACCGGGGAGCTGTTTTTT.

A single count supports this clone. The rearrangement joins TRBV2 to TRBJ1-4; TRBD1 aligns across 9 bases. Germline assignment: CDR1 SNHLY and CDR2 FYNNEI. This CDR3 region has 14 residues. V shed 6 bases, J shed 5 bases, and the junction held 4 bases outside the gene matches. In DNA, the CDR3 is TGTGCCAGCAGGTTGACAGGGGGGAATGAAAAACTGTTTTTT. Its protein product is CASRLTGGNEKLFF.

The V call is TRBV2, the J call TRBJ1-2; D not resolved. The CDR3 contains 16 residues. CDR1 and CDR2 from the germline V gene are SNHLY and FYNNEI. V lost 1 base to trimming and J lost 4 bases, with 16 bases between them. CDR3 sequence (DNA): TGTGCCAGCAGTGAAGGCGCCTCCCGGAGAGGCTATGGCTACACCTTC. Encoded protein: CASSEGASRRGYGYTF.

The rearrangement links TRBV5-1 to TRBJ2-5; 7 nucleotides agree with TRBD2. The trim removed 5 bases at V and 1 base at J, leaving 8 bases unmatched. The CDR3 loop spans 15 amino acids. Germline loops: CDR1 SGHRS, CDR2 YFSETQ. This chain's CDR3 is CASRMGGGRQETQYF. CDR3 DNA sequence: TGCGCCAGCAGGATGGGGGGAGGGCGCCAAGAGACCCAGTACTTC.

As concerns this clone: Other DNA sequences within the sample encode an identical CDR3. The chain recombines TRBV4-1 with TRBJ2-5; D is ambiguous. CDR3 length: 12 residues. Germline V gene sequence: CDR1 MGHRA, CDR2 YSYEKL. The germline V and J ends were trimmed by 2 bases and 1 base, with 2 bases remaining between them. The CDR3 coding sequence is TGCGCCAGCAGCCAAACCCAAGAGACCCAGTACTTC. Its protein product is CASSQTQETQYF.

In nucleotides, the CDR3 is TGTGCCAGCAGCTTAGTTGGCAGGGCGGCCAACGAGCAGTACTTC. Amino acid sequence: CASSLVGRAANEQYF. The chain couples TRBV7-9 to TRBJ2-7; TRBD1 is a possible D gene (5 bases). This CDR3 is built from 15 residues. V lost 1 base to trimming and J lost 5 bases, with 15 bases between them. Germline loops: CDR1 SEHNR, CDR2 FQNEAQ (reference sequence).

The J gene is TRBJ1-4, the V gene TRBV5-1, with 11 bases lining up with TRBD1. J gave up 8 bases and V 4 bases, and 10 bases lay outside the gene matches. The CDR3 length is 16 residues. Germline CDR1 SGHRS, CDR2 YFSETQ. CDR3 nucleotides: TGCGCCAGCAGCCCCGGGACAGGGGGTTTACAGGAAAAACTGTTTTTT. It is translated as CASSPGTGGLQEKLFF.

This chain connects TRBV5-1 to TRBJ2-5; TRBD2 aligns across 10 bases. Germline V lookup: CDR1 SGHRS, CDR2 YFSETQ. The CDR3 length is 15 residues. Trimming cost V 0 bases and J 5 bases; bases outside gene matches: 4. The DNA of the CDR3 is TGCGCCAGCAGCTTGGCTAGCGGGAGAGGGGAGACCCAGTACTTC. Protein product: CASSLASGRGETQYF. Together with reference TRBV5-1 and TRBJ2-5, the CDR3 gives the full variable domain: KAGVTQTPRYLIKTRGQQVTLSCSPISGHRSVSWYQQTPGQGLQFLFEYFSETQRNKGNFPGRFSGRQFSNSRSEMNVSTLELGDSALYLCASSLASGRGETQYFGPGTRLLVL.

The rearrangement uses TRBV5-8 and TRBJ1-5; a weak D match, TRBD1 (6 bases). The CDR3 consists of 14 residues. Germline CDR1 reads SGHTS; CDR2 reads YDEGEE. Trimming took off 6 bases at V and 6 bases at J, with 16 bases between the two ends. CDR3 sequence reads: CASIPGGIAQPQHF. CDR3 in DNA: TGTGCCAGCATCCCGGGGGGCATAGCTCAGCCCCAGCATTTT. The variable domain in full, with the rest retrieved from reference TRBV5-8 and TRBJ1-5, is EAGVTQSPTHLIKTRGQQATLRCSPISGHTSVYWYQQALGLGLQFLLWYDEGEERNRGNFPPRFSGRQFPNYSSELNVNALELEDSALYLCASIPGGIAQPQHFGDGTRLSIL.

The chain carries TRBV18 and TRBJ1-5, with TRBD1 matching over 10 bases. This CDR3 is built from 18 residues. Germline CDR1 and CDR2: KGHSH and LQKENI. The J segment lost 2 bases and the V segment lost 4 bases, leaving 11 bases of the junction unmatched. The CDR3 loop reads CASSQGQGTSDGNQPQHF. CDR3 coding DNA: TGTGCCAGCTCACAGGGACAGGGGACTTCCGACGGCAATCAGCCCCAGCATTTT.

V usage is TRBV18 and J usage is TRBJ1-3; D perhaps matches TRBD1 (6 bases). This CDR3 has 15 residues. Germline CDR1 reads KGHSH; CDR2 reads LQKENI. V was pared by 2 bases and J by 2 bases, with 10 bases between. CDR3 sequence reads: CASSPGRGAGNTIYF. The CDR3 DNA follows: TGTGCCAGCTCACCAGGAAGGGGGGCTGGAAACACCATATATTTT.

The V and J genes are TRBV5-8 and TRBJ2-3; D perhaps matches TRBD2 (5 bases). Trimming took off 2 bases at V and 4 bases at J, with 17 bases between the two ends. The germline V gene has CDR1 SGHTS and CDR2 YDEGEE. The CDR3 covers 16 residues. CDR3 in amino acids: CASSFPPREAADTQYF. CDR3 nucleotide sequence: TGTGCCAGCAGCTTCCCCCCCCGGGAAGCAGCAGATACGCAGTATTTT.

The gene calls are TRBV9 and TRBJ2-5; no firm D call. The V gene lost 1 base and the J gene lost 5 bases, with 12 bases spanning the gap. CDR3 length: 14 amino acids. CDR1 is SGDLS and CDR2 is YYNGEE in the germline V gene. CDR3 sequence: CASSVTAGRETQYF. The CDR3 DNA sequence: TGTGCCAGCAGCGTAACGGCAGGTAGGGAGACCCAGTACTTC.

This chain joins TRBV2 and TRBJ2-3; 14 bases align to TRBD2. V lost 6 bases, J lost 2 bases, and 10 bases stayed unmatched. CDR3 length: 18 residues. In germline, CDR1 is SNHLY, CDR2 FYNNEI. The CDR3 is CASSGLAGGLALTDTQYF. In DNA form, the CDR3 reads TGTGCCAGCAGCGGACTAGCGGGAGGTCTAGCGCTCACAGATACGCAGTATTTT.

Concerning this clone: Different DNA sequences within this sample yield the same CDR3. This chain connects TRBV25-1 to TRBJ2-1; TRBD1 matches 7 bases. The germline V gene encodes CDR1 MGHDK and CDR2 SYGVNS. V shed 3 bases, J shed 0 bases, and the junction held 5 bases outside the gene matches. CDR3 length equals 16 residues. In DNA form, the CDR3 reads TGTGCCAGCAGTGACGCAGGGGGAAGCTCCTACAATGAGCAGTTCTTC. It specifies CASSDAGGSSYNEQFF.

The rearrangement links TRBV9 to TRBJ2-1; tentatively, D is TRBD2 (6 bases). CDR3 length: 15 amino acids. V lost 2 bases to trimming and J lost 4 bases, with 13 bases between them. Germline assignment: CDR1 SGDLS and CDR2 YYNGEE. This CDR3 is CASSVGLQIYNEQFF. CDR3 DNA: TGTGCCAGCAGCGTCGGACTACAAATTTACAATGAGCAGTTCTTC. Full variable domain (remainder filled in from reference TRBV9 and TRBJ2-1): DSGVTQTPKHLITATGQRVTLRCSPRSGDLSVYWYQQSLDQGLQFLIQYYNGEERAKGNILERFSAQQFPDLHSELNLSSLELGDSALYFCASSVGLQIYNEQFFGPGTRLTVL.